These 17 T cell receptor beta chains originate from one sample sequenced in a study of blood T cell repertoires in COVID-19. Repertoires were generated with immunoSEQ multiplex PCR, while TCRdb's copy carries only in-frame clones and drops some. The repertoire consists of about 160,000 clones, with approximately 79% occurring once and the leading ten covering 7%. The sequenced sample was peripheral blood. These receptors were obtained from a woman between 40 and 50 years old with COVID-19, enrolled during active disease.

The V call is TRBV5-1, the J call TRBJ2-5, with D maybe TRBD2 (5 bases). Germline loops: CDR1 SGHRS, CDR2 YFSETQ. The V end was cut by 0 bases, the J end by 5 bases, with 14 bases between. The CDR3 spans 15 residues. CDR3 in DNA: TGCGCCAGCAGCTTGGCCGGCCTAGCCGTTGAGACCCAGTACTTC. The encoded protein is CASSLAGLAVETQYF.

This clone was detected only a few times. V and J are TRBV29-1 and TRBJ2-7; perhaps TRBD2 as D (6 bases). This CDR3 comprises 14 residues. Between the trimmed V and J ends, which lost 5 bases and 6 bases, there was a span of 20 bases. Per the germline V gene, CDR1 is SQVTM and CDR2 is ANQGSEA. This CDR3 is CSVTTGSSAREQYF. The CDR3 coding sequence is TGCAGCGTTACTACCGGGAGCTCAGCCCGCGAGCAGTACTTC.

V and J are TRBV6-5 and TRBJ2-1; the match to TRBD2 covers 9 bases. The CDR3 is made up of 15 amino acids. The germline V gene has CDR1 MNHEY and CDR2 SVGAGI. V gave up 6 bases and J gave up 4 bases; unmatched junction bases: 7. CDR3 region: CASSDTSGLYNEQFF. The CDR3 region has the DNA TGTGCCAGCAGCGACACTAGCGGGCTGTACAATGAGCAGTTCTTC.

The chain combines TRBV19 with TRBJ2-5; 11 bases fit TRBD2. V gave up 1 base and J gave up 4 bases; unmatched junction bases: 11. Germline assignment: CDR1 LNHDA and CDR2 SQIVND (reference sequence). The CDR3 has 18 residues. The CDR3 DNA sequence: TGTGCCAGTAGTATAGGGGCGACTAGCGGGATTAGGGGAGAGACCCAGTACTTC. Protein sequence: CASSIGATSGIRGETQYF.

V usage is TRBV12-3 or TRBV12-4 and J usage is TRBJ1-5, with TRBD1 matching 7 bases. V gave up 5 bases and J gave up 4 bases; unmatched junction bases: 2. This CDR3 has 13 amino acids. The CDR3 loop is CASSRGQNQPQHF. As DNA, the CDR3 is TGTGCCAGCAGTAGGGGACAGAATCAGCCCCAGCATTTT.

The V and J genes are TRBV7-8 and TRBJ1-1; D is possibly TRBD1 (5 bases). The CDR3 is made up of 14 amino acids. V shed 7 bases and J shed 3 bases, with 15 bases lying between them. Germline CDR1 reads SGHVS; CDR2 reads FQNEAQ. CDR3 sequence (DNA): TGTGCCAGCACCGTCGGTCAGGGTGACACTGAAGCTTTCTTT. This gives the protein CASTVGQGDTEAFF.

CDR3 DNA: TGTGCCAGCAGTTGGGTTCGGGGGGACGGACGTTACGAGCAGTACTTC. It yields the protein CASSWVRGDGRYEQYF. The J gene is TRBJ2-7, the V gene TRBV27, with 7 nucleotides matching TRBD2. Trimming removed 4 bases from V and 4 bases from J; junction bases left unmatched: 13. CDR3 length: 16 residues. The germline V gene encodes CDR1 MNHEY and CDR2 SMNVEV (reference sequence).

The V and J genes are TRBV30 and TRBJ2-3, with D hard to call. CDR1 is GTSNPN, CDR2 SVGIG, per germline (reference sequence). The CDR3 has 12 residues. Trimming shortened V by 1 base and J by 3 bases, and 5 bases separated the two germline ends. CDR3: CAWSAETDTQYF. The CDR3 nucleotides read TGTGCCTGGAGTGCCGAGACAGATACGCAGTATTTT. Variable domain in full (rest from reference TRBV30 and TRBJ2-3): SQTIHQWPATLVQPVGSPLSLECTVEGTSNPNLYWYRQAAGRGLQLLFYSVGIGQISSEVPQNLSASRPQDRQFILSSKKLLLSDSGFYLCAWSAETDTQYFGPGTRLTVL.

This chain connects TRBV14 to TRBJ1-2, with 9 bases aligning to TRBD1. Trimming cost V 4 bases and J 4 bases; bases outside gene matches: 7. In germline, CDR1 is SGHDN, CDR2 FVKESK. This CDR3 comprises 15 residues. This CDR3 is CASSPRGTGSYGYTF. The CDR3 DNA reads as TGTGCCAGCAGCCCCCGAGGGACAGGGAGCTATGGCTACACCTTC.

The chain employs TRBV2 and TRBJ2-1; D not certain. The CDR3 sequence is 11 residues long. The germline V gene encodes CDR1 SNHLY and CDR2 FYNNEI. Trimming shortened V by 7 bases and J by 4 bases, and 5 bases separated the two germline ends. The CDR3 DNA reads TGTGCCAGCAATAGTTACAATGAGCAGTTCTTC. Translated, it gives CASNSYNEQFF. Filled out from reference TRBV2 and TRBJ2-1, the complete variable domain reads EPEVTQTPSHQVTQMGQEVILRCVPISNHLYFYWYRQILGQKVEFLVSFYNNEISEKSEIFDDQFSVERPDGSNFTLKIRSTKLEDSAMYFCASNSYNEQFFGPGTRLTVL.

The chain has TRBV27 and TRBJ1-2; no reliable D call. CDR1 is MNHEY and CDR2 is SMNVEV in the germline V gene (reference sequence). V dropped 2 bases and J dropped 4 bases, with 14 bases sitting between them. The CDR3 is made up of 15 amino acids. CDR3 protein: CASSLTGNAPYGYTF. CDR3 nucleotide sequence: TGTGCCAGCAGTTTAACGGGGAATGCGCCCTATGGCTACACCTTC.

V and J are TRBV6-6 and TRBJ2-7; possible D gene TRBD1, 6 bases. V shed 6 bases and J shed 3 bases, with 18 bases lying between them. This CDR3 spans 15 amino acids. Germline V gene data show CDR1 as MNHNY and CDR2 as SVGAGI (reference sequence). CDR3 in amino acids: CASRSPKGVHYEQYF. The CDR3, as DNA: TGTGCCAGCAGGTCCCCGAAGGGGGTGCACTACGAGCAGTACTTC.

This clone turned up a few times. The rearrangement uses TRBV7-3 and TRBJ2-5; tentatively, D is TRBD2 (7 bases). This CDR3 is built from 15 residues. V lost 5 bases, J lost 3 bases, and 16 bases lay in between. Germline CDR1 SGHTA, CDR2 FQGTGA. CDR3 coding DNA: TGTGCCAGCAGCCCCCGGGGGGCAAGTGAAGAGACCCAGTACTTC. The encoded protein is CASSPRGASEETQYF.

The chain employs TRBV7-9 and TRBJ2-2; D is undetermined. The germline V and J ends were trimmed by 4 bases and 5 bases, with 8 bases remaining between them. This CDR3 is built from 13 residues. From germline, CDR1 is SEHNR and CDR2 FQNEAQ (reference sequence). The CDR3, as DNA: TGTGCCAGCAGCTGGCTAGTTACCGGGGAGCTGTTTTTT. Amino acids: CASSWLVTGELFF.

This chain joins TRBV11-2 and TRBJ2-7; 7 bases line up with TRBD1. Germline V CDR1 and CDR2: SGHAT, FQNNGV. This CDR3 is 15 amino acids long. Trimming cost V 5 bases and J 7 bases; bases outside gene matches: 14. In DNA form, the CDR3 reads TGTGCCAGCAGCCCCCGGGACAGCTTTATGGGGGAGCAGTACTTC. It codes for CASSPRDSFMGEQYF.

The gene calls are TRBV27 and TRBJ2-1, with D possibly TRBD1 on 6 matching bases. Germline V CDR1 and CDR2: MNHEY, SMNVEV (reference sequence). Trimming took off 0 bases at V and 3 bases at J, with 15 bases between the two ends. The CDR3 sequence is 17 residues long. In DNA, the CDR3 is TGTGCCAGCAGTTTATCCTACCGGGACATCTACTACAATGAGCAGTTCTTC. Translation: CASSLSYRDIYYNEQFF.

CDR3 DNA: TGCGCCAGCAGCCCTCCAGGTACTGGAAACACCATATATTTT. Its translation: CASSPPGTGNTIYF. The J gene is TRBJ1-3, the V gene TRBV4-1; D unresolved. Trimming took off 4 bases at V and 2 bases at J, with 9 bases between the two ends. Germline V lookup: CDR1 MGHRA, CDR2 YSYEKL. This CDR3 comprises 14 residues.